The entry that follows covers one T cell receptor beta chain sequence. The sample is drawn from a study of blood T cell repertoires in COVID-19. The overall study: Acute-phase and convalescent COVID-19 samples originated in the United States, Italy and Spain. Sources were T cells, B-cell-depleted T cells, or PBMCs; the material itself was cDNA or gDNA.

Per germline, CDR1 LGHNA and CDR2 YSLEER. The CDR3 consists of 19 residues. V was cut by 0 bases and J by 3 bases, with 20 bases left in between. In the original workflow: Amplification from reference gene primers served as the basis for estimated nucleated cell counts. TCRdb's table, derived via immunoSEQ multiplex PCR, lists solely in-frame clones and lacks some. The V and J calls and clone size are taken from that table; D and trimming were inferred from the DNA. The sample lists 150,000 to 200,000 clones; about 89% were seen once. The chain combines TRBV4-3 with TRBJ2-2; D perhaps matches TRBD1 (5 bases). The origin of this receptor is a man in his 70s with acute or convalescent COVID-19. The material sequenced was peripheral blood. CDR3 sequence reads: CASSQDLGAATEYTGELFF. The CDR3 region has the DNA TGCGCCAGCAGCCAAGATCTTGGGGCGGCAACGGAGTACACCGGGGAGCTGTTTTTT.